This TCR beta chain is drawn from a study of blood T cells in healthy people across ages. Then a second PCR, running about 6 to 11 cycles, was carried out with a sample-barcoded 5' primer and a J-beta primer mix. One entry per CDR3 protein results from TCRdb running MiXCR on the 5' RACE reads. The sample includes 1,100,000 or so distinct CDR3 sequences, more than 35% of them seen just once. The V gene lost 2 bases and the J gene lost 7 bases, with 18 bases spanning the gap. Germline V lookup: CDR1 SGDLS, CDR2 YYNGEE. This CDR3 region has 15 residues. This clonotype was observed a few times. The sequence derives from a woman aged 55-75 years in good health. The sample consisted of blood. The gene calls are TRBV9 and TRBJ2-5; maybe TRBD2 (6 bases). DNA of the CDR3: TGTGCCAGCAGCGTCGGGACTCATGACCCGGGGACCCAGTACTTC. Protein product: CASSVGTHDPGTQYF.